These 19 T cell receptor beta chains came from one sample sequenced in a study of cytomegalovirus exposure and HLA in healthy donors. The PCR employed 60 Vbeta primers together with 13 Jbeta primers. Assay: immunoSEQ multiplex PCR; the TCRdb copy retains only in-frame clones and omits some. The sample holds more than 95,000 clones, approximately 82% seen once. Sequencing used PBMCs. These receptor sequences come from a man aged 18-30 years in good health and CMV-seropositive.

The chain is built from TRBV7-3 and TRBJ2-1; D gene uncertain. In germline, CDR1 is SGHTA, CDR2 FQGTGA. The CDR3 is 14 residues long. V was clipped by 1 base and J by 12 bases, with 16 bases between them. The DNA for the CDR3 is TGTGCCAGCAGCTTAAGTGGCGGCGAATATGGGCAGTTCTTC. Its translation: CASSLSGGEYGQFF.

The chain has TRBV25-1 and TRBJ2-7; TRBD2 aligns across 16 bases. Unmatched junction bases numbered 8, after V lost 7 bases and J lost 2 bases. This CDR3 has 17 amino acids. Germline CDR1 is MGHDK and CDR2 is SYGVNS. This CDR3 reads CASTAGTSGGATYEQYF. CDR3 nucleotides: TGTGCCAGCACCGCCGGGACTAGCGGGGGGGCAACCTACGAGCAGTACTTC.

The rearrangement links TRBV23-1 to TRBJ1-5; possibly TRBD1 for D (6 bases). TRBV23-1 is recorded as an ORF, its role being uncertain. Deletions cut 2 bases from V and 7 bases from J, with 12 bases between. This CDR3 is built from 14 residues. The CDR3 coding sequence is TGCGCCAGCAGTCAAGACAGGTTTACCCAGCCCCAGCATTTT. Protein sequence: CASSQDRFTQPQHF.

The chain joins TRBV7-9 to TRBJ2-1, with TRBD2 matching over 11 bases. CDR1 and CDR2 (germline): SEHNR, FQNEAQ (reference sequence). The CDR3 sequence is 14 residues long. V dropped 6 bases and J dropped 5; count of bases not matched to a gene: 3. The CDR3 here is CASRTSGAHNEQFF. DNA for the CDR3: TGTGCCAGCAGGACTAGCGGGGCACACAATGAGCAGTTCTTC.

V is TRBV7-9 and J is TRBJ2-3; no clear D gene. Germline CDR1 SEHNR, CDR2 FQNEAQ (reference sequence). Deletions cut 5 bases from V and 5 bases from J, with 11 bases between. This CDR3 region has 13 residues. Here the CDR3 reads CASSPESRDTQYF. CDR3 sequence (DNA): TGTGCCAGCAGCCCGGAGTCTCGAGATACGCAGTATTTT.

CDR3 bases: TGTGCCAGCAGTGAAAGGACAGGTAGCTATGGCTACACCTTC. The encoded protein is CASSERTGSYGYTF. The chain carries TRBV6-1 and TRBJ1-2; 7 positions agree with TRBD1. Trimming took 2 bases from V and 4 from J; bases not matched to a gene: 4. The CDR3 sequence is 14 residues long. Germline CDR1 MNHNS, CDR2 SASEGT.

The V and J genes are TRBV5-1 and TRBJ1-1, with D possibly matching TRBD1 (5 bases). The CDR3 loop spans 13 amino acids. V was clipped by 4 bases and J by 5 bases, with 12 bases between them. Germline V gene lookup returns CDR1 SGHRS and CDR2 YFSETQ. The CDR3 region has the DNA TGCGCCAGCAGCGCCAACAGGTATACTGAAGCTTTCTTT. Residues: CASSANRYTEAFF.

The chain carries TRBV9 and TRBJ2-3, with D possibly matching TRBD2 (5 bases). The CDR3 totals 13 residues. From germline, CDR1 is SGDLS and CDR2 YYNGEE. The V end was cut by 0 bases, the J end by 5 bases, with 7 bases between. The CDR3 region has the DNA TGTGCCAGCAGCGTAGAGGCGGGAGATACGCAGTATTTT. Amino acids: CASSVEAGDTQYF.

The chain uses TRBV7-9 and TRBJ1-2; 10 bases map to TRBD1. Germline loops: CDR1 SEHNR, CDR2 FQNEAQ (reference sequence). The V and J ends lost 4 bases and 6 bases, in that order; junction bases with no gene match: 8. The length of the CDR3 is 15 residues. CDR3 residues: CASSSPPTGGNGYTF. The CDR3 DNA sequence: TGTGCCAGCAGCTCCCCCCCGACAGGGGGCAATGGCTACACCTTC.

J is TRBJ2-1 and V is TRBV7-6; D is perhaps TRBD2 (7 bases). Germline CDR1 reads SGHVS; CDR2 reads FNYEAQ. This CDR3 is 15 amino acids long. V lost 6 bases, J lost 6 bases, and 18 bases lay in between. CDR3 residues: CASSTGGRLVNEQFF. The CDR3 DNA sequence: TGTGCCAGCAGTACCGGGGGGCGCTTAGTCAATGAGCAGTTCTTC.

The CDR3 loop reads CASSHPQGYQETQYF. The CDR3 nucleotides are TGTGCCAGCAGCCACCCACAGGGGTACCAAGAGACCCAGTACTTC. J is TRBJ2-5 and V is TRBV5-6; 7 bases agree with TRBD1. The trim removed 4 bases at V and 0 bases at J, leaving 6 bases unmatched. The CDR3 extends over 15 amino acids. Germline assignment: CDR1 SGHDT and CDR2 YYEEEE.

The gene calls are TRBV4-1 and TRBJ2-3; 10 positions agree with TRBD2. CDR1 is MGHRA and CDR2 is YSYEKL in the germline V gene. This CDR3 spans 16 amino acids. The junction had 3 bases not matched to a gene; V was cut back by 1 base and J by 2 bases. The CDR3 DNA sequence: TGCGCCAGCAGCCAAGGAAGCGGGGGGGCCACAGATACGCAGTATTTT. Translating gives CASSQGSGGATDTQYF.

This chain uses TRBV7-2 with TRBJ2-7, with 10 nucleotides matching TRBD2. The CDR3 consists of 15 residues. Trimming took 6 bases from V and 4 from J; bases not matched to a gene: 9. From germline, CDR1 is SGHTA and CDR2 FQGNSA. CDR3 coding DNA: TGTGCCAGCAGTCTGAGCGGGGGGGAAGTATACGAGCAGTACTTC. As protein: CASSLSGGEVYEQYF.

The chain is built from TRBV10-2 and TRBJ1-1; perhaps TRBD1 as D (5 bases). The CDR3 is 12 amino acids. Trimming shortened V by 6 bases and J by 5 bases, and 10 bases separated the two germline ends. Germline V gene data show CDR1 as WSHSY and CDR2 as SAAADI. The CDR3 spells CASRGGGTEAFF. The CDR3 DNA sequence: TGCGCCAGCAGGGGGGGAGGGACTGAAGCTTTCTTT.

The J gene is TRBJ2-3, the V gene TRBV6-6; 9 positions agree with TRBD2. Looked up from germline, CDR1 is MNHNY and CDR2 is SVGAGI (reference sequence). Unmatched junction bases numbered 2, after V lost 3 bases and J lost 1 base. This CDR3 has 15 residues. The chain's CDR3 is CASSYERGGTDTQYF. The CDR3 DNA sequence: TGTGCCAGCAGTTATGAGCGGGGGGGCACAGATACGCAGTATTTT.

There are a few counts of this clone. V is TRBV4-1 and J is TRBJ1-3; D unclear. Trimming stripped 5 bases from V and 0 bases from J, with 20 bases between. Germline V gene lookup returns CDR1 MGHRA and CDR2 YSYEKL. This CDR3 spans 18 amino acids. CDR3 nucleotides: TGCGCCAGCAGCGAGTGGTTTGGGTTGGCGGGCTCTGGAAACACCATATATTTT. Its translation is CASSEWFGLAGSGNTIYF.

The rearrangement links TRBV5-6 to TRBJ1-4; 11 bases fit TRBD1. The CDR3 length is 15 residues. Losses at the gene ends were 4 bases for V and 7 bases for J; bases not matched to a gene: 6. In germline, CDR1 is SGHDT, CDR2 YYEEEE. The chain's CDR3 is CASSIDGTGGEKLFF. CDR3 nucleotide sequence: TGTGCCAGCAGCATCGACGGGACAGGGGGTGAAAAACTGTTTTTT.

The chain joins TRBV19 to TRBJ1-1; 7 bases map to TRBD1. The length of the CDR3 is 13 residues. Germline lookup yields CDR1 LNHDA and CDR2 SQIVND (reference sequence). V lost 4 bases to trimming and J lost 4 bases; unmatched junction nucleotides: 3. In DNA form, the CDR3 reads TGTGCCAGTAGTAGACAGGGCTTCACTGAAGCTTTCTTT. It encodes CASSRQGFTEAFF.

V usage is TRBV5-4 and J usage is TRBJ2-2; D possibly corresponds to TRBD1 (6 bases). Trimming left V 4 bases short and J 5 bases short, with 15 bases between. The CDR3 runs 15 residues. The V gene's germline CDR1 is SGHNT and CDR2 YYREEE (reference sequence). The CDR3 DNA sequence: TGTGCCAGCAGCCGTGCGGACAGAATTACCGGGGAGCTGTTTTTT. Amino acids: CASSRADRITGELFF.